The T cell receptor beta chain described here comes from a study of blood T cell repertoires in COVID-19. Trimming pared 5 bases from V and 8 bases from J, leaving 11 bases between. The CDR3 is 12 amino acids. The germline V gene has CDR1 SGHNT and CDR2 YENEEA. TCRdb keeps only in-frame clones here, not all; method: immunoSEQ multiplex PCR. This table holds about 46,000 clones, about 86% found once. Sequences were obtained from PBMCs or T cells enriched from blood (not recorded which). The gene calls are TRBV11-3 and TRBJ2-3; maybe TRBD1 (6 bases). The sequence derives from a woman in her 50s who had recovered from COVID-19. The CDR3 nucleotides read TGTGCCAGCAGCAGTGGCAGGGGTACGCAGTATTTT. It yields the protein CASSSGRGTQYF. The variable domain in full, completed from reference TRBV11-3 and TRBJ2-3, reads EAGVVQSPRYKIIEKKQPVAFWCNPISGHNTLYWYLQNLGQGPELLIRYENEEAVDDSQLPKDRFSAERLKGVDSTLKIQPAELGDSAVYLCASSSGRGTQYFGPGTRLTVL.